The next 30 T cell receptor beta chains were all read from a single sample in a study of blood T cells in healthy people across ages. The second PCR ran roughly 6 to 11 cycles with a sample-barcoded 5' primer and J-beta primers. TCRdb reprocessed the 5' RACE reads with MiXCR, giving one entry per CDR3 protein. Counted here are about 2 million distinct CDR3 sequences, 40% to 55% occurring once; the ten biggest clones make up around 2.1%. Sample: blood. The receptor set was obtained from a woman between 40 and 50 years old in good health.

The chain recombines TRBV7-9 with TRBJ2-1; D not certain. The CDR3 runs to 14 residues. Germline CDR1 and CDR2: SEHNR and FQNEAQ (reference sequence). Trimming cost V 1 base and J 7 bases, with 11 bases left between them. As DNA, the CDR3 is TGTGCCAGCAGCTTAGACAGTCTGAGGAATGAGCAGTTCTTC. Its translation: CASSLDSLRNEQFF.

This clonotype was counted a single time. The chain joins TRBV12-3 or TRBV12-4 to TRBJ2-1; TRBD2 aligns across 16 bases. Trimming removed 7 bases from V and 7 bases from J; junction bases left unmatched: 7. The CDR3 consists of 16 residues. The DNA for the CDR3 is TGTGCCAGCACCCCGGGACTAGCGGGGGGGCTTAATGAGCAGTTCTTC. As protein: CASTPGLAGGLNEQFF.

The chain couples TRBV20-1 to TRBJ2-7, with 8 bases lining up with TRBD1. The CDR3 is made up of 12 amino acids. V lost 5 bases and J lost 6; bases outside the gene matches: 6. Looked up from germline, CDR1 is DFQATT and CDR2 is SNEGSKA (reference sequence). CDR3 bases: TGCAGTGCTCTTGACAGGGGAAGCGAGCAGTACTTC. Its translation: CSALDRGSEQYF.

This clonotype occurred a few times. CDR3 region: CASSQNLGRGGTDTQYF. The CDR3 nucleotides are TGTGCCAGCAGTCAGAACCTCGGGCGGGGGGGCACAGATACGCAGTATTTT. The chain has TRBV28 and TRBJ2-3, with 8 positions matching TRBD2. Germline assignment: CDR1 MDHEN and CDR2 SYDVKM. This CDR3 comprises 17 residues. V shed 5 bases and J 1 base; nucleotides not matched to a gene: 11.

The chain links TRBV24-1 to TRBJ2-5; TRBD1 matches at 7 bases. Trimming cost V 9 bases and J 4 bases; bases outside gene matches: 10. The CDR3 extends over 14 amino acids. In germline, CDR1 is KGHDR, CDR2 SFDVKD. The CDR3 DNA reads TGTGCCACCGGCGACAGGGTACAAGTAGAGACCCAGTACTTC. Translation gives CATGDRVQVETQYF.

The chain has TRBV6-2 or TRBV6-3 and TRBJ2-7, with 9 bases aligning to TRBD1. Germline loops: CDR1 MNHEY, CDR2 SVGEGT. Germline trimming cut 5 bases from V and 5 bases from J; bases unmatched to any gene: 13. The CDR3 has 16 amino acids. CDR3 protein: CASSVHRDRAHHEQYF. As DNA, the CDR3 is TGTGCCAGCAGTGTACACCGGGACAGGGCCCACCACGAGCAGTACTTC.

The V and J genes are TRBV12-3 or TRBV12-4 and TRBJ1-3; unclear D gene. The CDR3 runs to 15 residues. The V gene lost 4 bases and the J gene lost 3 bases, with 13 bases spanning the gap. As DNA, the CDR3 is TGTGCCAGCAGTTCAGCCGGCCTCCGTGGAAACACCATATATTTT. Its protein is CASSSAGLRGNTIYF.

CDR3 DNA sequence: TGTGCCAGCAGTGTACAGGGTAGAGGCGATCAGCCCCAGCATTTT. Encoded protein: CASSVQGRGDQPQHF. This sequence joins TRBV28 and TRBJ1-5; possibly TRBD1 for D (6 bases). This CDR3 comprises 15 residues. Trimming left V 5 bases short and J 5 bases short, with 16 bases between. Germline V gene sequence: CDR1 MDHEN, CDR2 SYDVKM.

This chain uses TRBV28 with TRBJ2-1; 10 bases align to TRBD1. J gave up 8 bases and V 5 bases, and 9 bases lay outside the gene matches. In germline, CDR1 is MDHEN, CDR2 SYDVKM. CDR3 length: 15 amino acids. The CDR3 is CASSPDRGLSYEQFF. DNA of the CDR3: TGTGCCAGCAGTCCTGACAGGGGGCTGAGCTATGAGCAGTTCTTC.

This clonotype has a handful of counts. The CDR3 region is CASSLAAFTDTQYF. CDR3 sequence (DNA): TGCGCCAGCAGCTTGGCCGCTTTCACAGATACGCAGTATTTT. The chain combines TRBV5-1 with TRBJ2-3; D remains unclear. CDR3 length equals 14 residues. Trimming removed 0 bases from V and 2 bases from J, with 7 bases in between. Germline-derived CDR1 and CDR2 are SGHRS and YFSETQ.

This clonotype came up a few times. V is TRBV7-2 and J is TRBJ2-1; D unresolved. This CDR3 comprises 15 residues. Germline values: CDR1 SGHTA, CDR2 FQGNSA. Trimming took 5 bases from V and 10 from J, leaving 21 bases between them. CDR3 in DNA: TGTGCCAGCAGCCGTAACTCGCCCGGGCTCGACGAGCAGTTCTTC. Amino acid sequence: CASSRNSPGLDEQFF.

This clonotype was recorded a few times. The chain links TRBV28 to TRBJ2-7; no clear D. This CDR3 is built from 14 residues. The V end lost 6 bases, the J end lost 2 bases, and 14 bases lay between the germline ends. Germline V gives CDR1 MDHEN, CDR2 SYDVKM. CDR3: CASSPLEIAYEQYF. The CDR3 region has the DNA TGTGCCAGCAGCCCCTTAGAGATAGCCTACGAGCAGTACTTC. Combining the CDR3 with reference TRBV28 and TRBJ2-7 gives the whole variable domain DVKVTQSSRYLVKRTGEKVFLECVQDMDHENMFWYRQDPGLGLRLIYFSYDVKMKEKGDIPEGYSVSREKKERFSLILESASTNQTSMYLCASSPLEIAYEQYFGPGTRLTVT.

V is TRBV6-1 and J is TRBJ2-3, with 7 nucleotides matching TRBD2. V shed 2 bases and J 5 bases; nucleotides not matched to a gene: 10. The CDR3 spans 16 residues. Germline V gene lookup returns CDR1 MNHNS and CDR2 SASEGT. The CDR3 is CASSEYLGGEGDTQYF. CDR3 nucleotide sequence: TGTGCCAGCAGTGAATATCTGGGCGGGGAGGGAGATACGCAGTATTTT.

In this sample, this clonotype turned up a few times. This sequence joins TRBV7-9 and TRBJ2-3, with D unclear. CDR3 size: 15 residues. From germline, CDR1 is SEHNR and CDR2 FQNEAQ (reference sequence). V lost 2 bases, J lost 0 bases, and 9 bases lay in between. Here the CDR3 DNA reads TGTGCCAGCAGCTTATGGGTCACTAGCACAGATACGCAGTATTTT. Its protein product is CASSLWVTSTDTQYF. The full variable domain, in which reference TRBV7-9 and TRBJ2-3 provide the parts outside the CDR3, is DTGVSQNPRHKITKRGQNVTFRCDPISEHNRLYWYRQTLGQGPEFLTYFQNEAQLEKSRLLSDRFSAERPKGSFSTLEIQRTEQGDSAMYLCASSLWVTSTDTQYFGPGTRLTVL.

This clonotype was found a few times. The chain has TRBV20-1 and TRBJ2-1; D perhaps matches TRBD1 (7 bases). Per germline, CDR1 DFQATT and CDR2 SNEGSKA (reference sequence). The CDR3 is 15 amino acids. Trimming shortened V by 4 bases and J by 6 bases, and 19 bases separated the two germline ends. The CDR3 loop is CSATQRTGGLNEQFF. The CDR3 DNA sequence: TGCAGTGCTACCCAAAGGACAGGAGGGCTCAATGAGCAGTTCTTC.

The chain links TRBV4-3 to TRBJ2-7; 9 bases agree with TRBD1. This CDR3 has 15 residues. Trimming took 5 bases from V and 7 from J; bases not matched to a gene: 12. CDR1 and CDR2 from the germline V gene are LGHNA and YSLEER. CDR3 DNA: TGCGCCAGCAGCAGGACAGGGGCCCTATACAATGAGCAGTACTTC. It encodes CASSRTGALYNEQYF.

This clonotype was counted only a few times. The V gene is TRBV6-5, the J gene TRBJ1-6, with D perhaps matching TRBD1 (6 bases). The CDR3 sequence is 14 residues long. In germline, CDR1 is MNHEY, CDR2 SVGAGI. V was shortened by 5 bases and J by 11 bases, with 16 bases between the two germline ends. The CDR3 region is CASSMRGGNPPLHF. The CDR3 DNA is TGTGCCAGCAGTATGCGGGGGGGCAATCCACCCCTCCACTTT.

This clonotype was seen a single time. The rearrangement uses TRBV20-1 and TRBJ1-1, with TRBD1 as a possible D gene (5 bases). The CDR3 is 13 residues long. Germline values: CDR1 DFQATT, CDR2 SNEGSKA (reference sequence). CDR3 protein: CSIETAKNTEAFF. The CDR3 nucleotides read TGCAGCATAGAGACAGCCAAGAACACTGAAGCTTTCTTT.

The V call is TRBV10-3, the J call TRBJ1-4; D is unclear. CDR1 and CDR2 (germline): ENHRY, SYGVKD. V lost 3 bases to trimming and J lost 6 bases, with 20 bases between them. The CDR3 runs to 17 residues. The CDR3 protein is CAISDPLGRKNDEKLFF. The CDR3 region has the DNA TGTGCCATCAGTGACCCCCTCGGACGGAAAAATGATGAAAAACTGTTTTTT.

The J gene is TRBJ2-7, the V gene TRBV28; D unclear. CDR3 length: 16 residues. V shed 6 bases and J shed 0 bases, with 18 bases lying between them. Germline CDR1 is MDHEN and CDR2 is SYDVKM. CDR3 DNA: TGTGCCAGCAGACGAGCCCGCACCCTGAGCTCCTACGAGCAGTACTTC. This gives the protein CASRRARTLSSYEQYF.

J is TRBJ2-5 and V is TRBV6-2 or TRBV6-3, with TRBD2 as a possible D gene (5 bases). This CDR3 region has 13 residues. V was cut by 5 bases and J by 11 bases, with 18 bases left in between. Germline CDR1 is MNHEY and CDR2 is SVGEGT. The CDR3 spells CASSVERTYGQYF. Here the CDR3 DNA reads TGTGCCAGCAGTGTCGAGCGGACCTACGGGCAGTACTTC.

V is TRBV28 and J is TRBJ2-3; D call uncertain. The CDR3 is 14 residues long. Germline CDR1 and CDR2: MDHEN and SYDVKM. Trimming pared 6 bases from V and 2 bases from J, leaving 12 bases between. DNA for the CDR3: TGTGCCAGCAGATCAGGAGATATCACAGATACGCAGTATTTT. Translated, it gives CASRSGDITDTQYF.

This clonotype was observed once. This chain links TRBV9 with TRBJ2-1; D perhaps matches TRBD1 (6 bases). V shed 0 bases and J shed 3 bases, with 10 bases lying between them. The CDR3 length is 15 residues. Germline CDR1 SGDLS, CDR2 YYNGEE. CDR3 amino acids: CASSVGDTVYNEQFF. CDR3 DNA: TGTGCCAGCAGCGTAGGGGACACCGTCTACAATGAGCAGTTCTTC.

The J gene is TRBJ2-7, the V gene TRBV20-1; 11 nucleotides agree with TRBD1. The ends lost 0 bases at V and 5 bases at J; junction bases unmatched: 15. The CDR3 covers 18 residues. The germline V gene has CDR1 DFQATT and CDR2 SNEGSKA (reference sequence). The CDR3 DNA is TGCAGTGCTAGAGAAGGTGTGATCCGGGACAGGGGGGGAGACGAGCAGTACTTC. It codes for CSAREGVIRDRGGDEQYF.

There are a few counts of this clonotype. This chain joins TRBV5-1 and TRBJ2-5, with D perhaps matching TRBD1 (6 bases). This CDR3 region has 14 residues. Germline loops: CDR1 SGHRS, CDR2 YFSETQ. The V end lost 4 bases, the J end lost 2 bases, and 12 bases lay between the germline ends. Written as DNA, the CDR3 is TGCGCCAGCAGCCGGACAGTTACGCAAGAGACCCAGTACTTC. Its translation is CASSRTVTQETQYF.

The chain uses TRBV20-1 and TRBJ2-3, with D perhaps matching TRBD1 or TRBD2 (5 bases each). Germline V gene lookup returns CDR1 DFQATT and CDR2 SNEGSKA (reference sequence). The CDR3 consists of 12 residues. Trimming cost V 7 bases and J 8 bases, with 16 bases left between them. CDR3 loop: CSVDQGEGTQYF. The DNA of the CDR3 is TGCAGTGTCGACCAGGGTGAGGGTACGCAGTATTTT.

The V and J genes are TRBV20-1 and TRBJ1-5; a possible D gene is TRBD1 (6 bases). Germline-derived CDR1 and CDR2 are DFQATT and SNEGSKA (reference sequence). This CDR3 is built from 14 residues. Trimming cost V 3 bases and J 4 bases, with 13 bases left between them. The CDR3 reads CSARFRDKNQPQHF. The CDR3 nucleotides read TGCAGTGCTAGGTTCCGGGACAAAAATCAGCCCCAGCATTTT.

J is TRBJ2-7 and V is TRBV6-2 or TRBV6-3; D gene uncertain. Judging by the DNA end, TRBJ2-5 fits better; the J call may be wrong. Germline CDR1 MNHEY, CDR2 SVGEGT. CDR3 size: 14 residues. CDR3 in DNA: TGTGCCAGCAGTTACGCAACCCTGCGAGAGACCCAGTACTTC. Encoded protein: CASSYATLRETQYF.

The chain joins TRBV20-1 to TRBJ2-2, with TRBD2 matching over 7 bases. The CDR3 contains 14 residues. V shed 2 bases and J 2 bases; nucleotides not matched to a gene: 2. Germline V lookup: CDR1 DFQATT, CDR2 SNEGSKA (reference sequence). CDR3 nucleotides: TGCAGTGCTAGATGGGGGGGAAACACCGGGGAGCTGTTTTTT. Protein: CSARWGGNTGELFF.

CDR3 coding DNA: TGTGCCAGCAGTAACAGGGTTCGGGAGACCCAGTACTTC. This codes for CASSNRVRETQYF. The chain joins TRBV6-2 or TRBV6-3 to TRBJ2-5; tentative D call: TRBD1 (6 bases). Germline lookup yields CDR1 MNHEY and CDR2 SVGEGT. Trimming removed 5 bases at V and 5 bases at J, with 12 bases between. The CDR3 spans 13 residues.